This paragraph reports one TCR beta chain. The CDR3 runs 13 residues. Germline CDR1 is SQVTM and CDR2 is ANQGSEA. The V gene lost 2 bases and the J gene lost 8 bases, with 13 bases spanning the gap. The record originates from a study of T-cell memory formation after mild COVID-19. TCRdb recomputed calls from the 5' RACE reads with MiXCR, one row per CDR3 protein. The sample carries hundreds of thousands of distinct CDR3 sequences, around 27% recorded once. The chain is built from TRBV29-1 and TRBJ2-1; D perhaps matches TRBD2 (6 bases). This sequence originates from an adult woman who had mild COVID-19 (a few samples of this study predate the infection). Cell type and time point are not known. Sequences were obtained from PBMCs or a T cell subset sorted from them (not recorded which). CDR3 sequence reads: CSVETGEQDEQFF. The CDR3 coding sequence is TGCAGCGTTGAAACGGGGGAGCAGGATGAGCAGTTCTTC.